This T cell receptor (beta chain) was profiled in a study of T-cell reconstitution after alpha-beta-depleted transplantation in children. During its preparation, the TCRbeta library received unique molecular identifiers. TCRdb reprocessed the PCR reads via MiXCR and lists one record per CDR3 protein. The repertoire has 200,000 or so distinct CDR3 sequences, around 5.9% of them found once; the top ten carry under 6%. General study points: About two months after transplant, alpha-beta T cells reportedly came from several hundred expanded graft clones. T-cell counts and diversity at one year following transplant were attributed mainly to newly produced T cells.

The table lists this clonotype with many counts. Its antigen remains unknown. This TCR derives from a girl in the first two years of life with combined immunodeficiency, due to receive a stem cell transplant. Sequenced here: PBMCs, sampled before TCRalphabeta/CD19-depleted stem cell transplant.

CDR3 sequence (DNA): TGTGCCAGCAGTTCAACTGCGAACACCGGGGAGCTGTTTTTT. Protein product: CASSSTANTGELFF. The V gene is TRBV28, the J gene TRBJ2-2, with D uncertain. Trimming cost V 4 bases and J 0 bases, with 6 bases left between them. Germline CDR1 and CDR2: MDHEN and SYDVKM. The CDR3 is 14 amino acids.